The 24 T cell receptor beta chains presented below share a single source sample, sequenced in a study of neurological immune-mediated disorders. Documented time point: longitudinal time-point 1 (baseline). A single record per CDR3 protein comes from TCRdb applying MiXCR to the 5' RACE reads. The sample lists tens of thousands of distinct CDR3 sequences, roughly 10% occurring once. Sequencing was carried out using PBMCs. Source of these receptors: a male donor with HTLV-1-associated myelopathy (HAM/TSP).

This clonotype was counted at least ten times. V and J are TRBV7-9 and TRBJ2-3; 14 bases map to TRBD2. Germline loops: CDR1 SEHNR, CDR2 FQNEAQ (reference sequence). CDR3 length: 15 amino acids. The V and J ends lost 6 bases and 3 bases, in that order; junction bases with no gene match: 2. The CDR3: CASSRTSGGTDTQYF. DNA for the CDR3: TGTGCCAGCAGTCGGACTAGCGGGGGGACAGATACGCAGTATTTT.

This clonotype was found many times. The J gene is TRBJ2-7, the V gene TRBV10-3, with 8 positions matching TRBD1. Germline V gene lookup returns CDR1 ENHRY and CDR2 SYGVKD. Trimming took 10 bases from V and 5 from J; bases not matched to a gene: 7. The CDR3 sequence is 12 residues long. The CDR3 sequence is CATTGAAHEQYF. The DNA of the CDR3 is TGTGCCACGACAGGGGCGGCCCACGAGCAGTACTTC.

This clonotype came up many times. The V call is TRBV12-3 or TRBV12-4, the J call TRBJ1-1; 7 nucleotides line up with TRBD1. There are 15 residues in the CDR3. V lost 3 bases to trimming and J lost 0 bases; unmatched junction nucleotides: 4. The CDR3 sequence: CASSLTGNMNTEAFF. CDR3 DNA: TGTGCCAGCAGTTTGACAGGGAACATGAACACTGAAGCTTTCTTT.

Many counts were recorded for this clonotype. The gene calls are TRBV6-1 and TRBJ2-1, with 10 bases matching TRBD1. CDR1 and CDR2 from the germline V gene are MNHNS and SASEGT. The CDR3 contains 14 residues. V was pared by 9 bases and J by 8 bases, with 10 bases of the junction left unmatched. In DNA, the CDR3 is TGTGCCAGTCCCGACAGGGGGCTAACGGATGAGCAGTTCTTC. Translated, it gives CASPDRGLTDEQFF.

V gene TRBV20-1 combines with J gene TRBJ2-1; TRBD2 aligns across 8 bases. This CDR3 spans 16 amino acids. Trimming at V came to 0 bases and at J to 3 bases, leaving 7 bases not matched to a gene. Germline-derived CDR1 and CDR2 are DFQATT and SNEGSKA (reference sequence). In nucleotides, the CDR3 is TGCAGTGCTAGAGATCGGGAGCGGGGGATCTACAATGAGCAGTTCTTC. This sequence encodes CSARDRERGIYNEQFF.

This clonotype was seen only once. The chain uses TRBV29-1 and TRBJ1-2; unclear D gene. Trimming pared 6 bases from V and 7 bases from J, leaving 27 bases between. Per the germline V gene, CDR1 is SQVTM and CDR2 is ANQGSEA. The CDR3 consists of 16 residues. The CDR3 reads CSVVPPDKPGSSGYTF. The DNA for the CDR3 is TGCAGCGTGGTTCCACCTGATAAACCCGGGAGCAGTGGCTACACCTTC.

This clonotype was counted at least ten times. The chain recombines TRBV20-1 with TRBJ1-3; weak D call: TRBD1 (6 bases). Germline V gene data show CDR1 as DFQATT and CDR2 as SNEGSKA (reference sequence). Trimming left V 7 bases short and J 4 bases short, with 14 bases between. The CDR3 consists of 13 residues. The CDR3: CSVEDRAGNTIYF. CDR3 DNA: TGCAGTGTCGAGGACAGAGCAGGAAACACCATATATTTT.

The rearrangement links TRBV30 to TRBJ2-1; D is uncertain. Germline V CDR1 and CDR2: GTSNPN, SVGIG (reference sequence). The CDR3 is made up of 16 amino acids. V gave up 1 base and J gave up 0 bases, with 13 bases separating them. In DNA, the CDR3 is TGTGCCTGGAGTGGAACGGGCGTCAGCTCCTACAATGAGCAGTTCTTC. Its translation: CAWSGTGVSSYNEQFF.

This clonotype was seen repeatedly, ten times or more. J is TRBJ2-5 and V is TRBV5-1; D gene unclear. The V gene's germline CDR1 is SGHRS and CDR2 YFSETQ. V was cut by 1 base and J by 5 bases, with 9 bases left in between. The CDR3 spans 13 residues. Written as DNA, the CDR3 is TGCGCCAGCAGCTTGATACCTGGGGAGACCCAGTACTTC. As protein: CASSLIPGETQYF.

This clonotype appeared many times. The gene calls are TRBV6-2 or TRBV6-3 and TRBJ2-2; a possible D gene is TRBD2 (6 bases). Trimming pared 7 bases from V and 7 bases from J, leaving 7 bases between. The CDR3 sequence is 11 residues long. CDR1 MNHEY and CDR2 SVGEGT come from the germline V gene. The CDR3 DNA is TGTGCCAGCATGGGAGGCGGGGAGCTGTTTTTT. This sequence encodes CASMGGGELFF.

In this sample, this clonotype turned up many times. The rearrangement joins TRBV5-1 to TRBJ1-1; D perhaps matches TRBD1 (5 bases). The germline V gene encodes CDR1 SGHRS and CDR2 YFSETQ. CDR3 length: 14 residues. Between the trimmed V and J ends, which lost 1 base and 3 bases, there was a span of 10 bases. In nucleotides, the CDR3 is TGCGCCAGCAGCTTGCCGGCGGGGGACACTGAAGCTTTCTTT. Translated, it gives CASSLPAGDTEAFF.

In its sample, this clonotype was seen many times. The chain employs TRBV5-1 and TRBJ1-5, with D uncertain. The CDR3 length is 13 residues. Deletions cut 5 bases from V and 1 base from J, with 7 bases between. From germline, CDR1 is SGHRS and CDR2 YFSETQ. CDR3 sequence (DNA): TGCGCCAGCAGTCTAACCAGCAATCAGCCCCAGCATTTT. Its protein product is CASSLTSNQPQHF. The entire variable domain, with the rest obtained from reference TRBV5-1 and TRBJ1-5, is as follows: KAGVTQTPRYLIKTRGQQVTLSCSPISGHRSVSWYQQTPGQGLQFLFEYFSETQRNKGNFPGRFSGRQFSNSRSEMNVSTLELGDSALYLCASSLTSNQPQHFGDGTRLSIL.

This clonotype was observed at least ten times. The chain joins TRBV20-1 to TRBJ2-7; 9 positions match TRBD1. Germline-derived CDR1 and CDR2 are DFQATT and SNEGSKA (reference sequence). The CDR3 length is 14 residues. V lost 6 bases, J lost 2 bases, and 8 bases stayed unmatched. CDR3 in amino acids: CSADAGQGAYEQYF. The DNA for the CDR3 is TGCAGTGCGGACGCGGGACAGGGAGCCTACGAGCAGTACTTC.

Many counts were recorded for this clonotype. V usage is TRBV5-1 and J usage is TRBJ2-7; D is undetermined. Germline V gene sequence: CDR1 SGHRS, CDR2 YFSETQ. The CDR3 sequence is 14 residues long. V was pared by 0 bases and J by 0 bases, with 7 bases between. The CDR3 spells CASSLEVSSYEQYF. The CDR3 region has the DNA TGCGCCAGCAGCTTGGAGGTGAGCTCCTACGAGCAGTACTTC. The full variable domain, in which reference TRBV5-1 and TRBJ2-7 provide the parts outside the CDR3, is KAGVTQTPRYLIKTRGQQVTLSCSPISGHRSVSWYQQTPGQGLQFLFEYFSETQRNKGNFPGRFSGRQFSNSRSEMNVSTLELGDSALYLCASSLEVSSYEQYFGPGTRLTVT.

This clonotype was counted many times. The rearrangement joins TRBV7-9 to TRBJ2-7, with D unclear. V lost 3 bases and J 7 bases, leaving 16 bases between the germline ends. The length of the CDR3 is 14 residues. Germline values: CDR1 SEHNR, CDR2 FQNEAQ (reference sequence). CDR3 amino acids: CASSFWTSSGEQYF. In DNA form, the CDR3 reads TGTGCCAGCAGCTTTTGGACCTCCTCAGGAGAGCAGTACTTC.

This clonotype has ten or more counts. The chain is built from TRBV4-1 and TRBJ1-1; 8 bases are shared with TRBD1. CDR1 and CDR2 (germline): MGHRA, YSYEKL. Trimming at V came to 1 base and at J to 7 bases, leaving 8 bases not matched to a gene. This CDR3 has 15 residues. The chain's CDR3 is CASSQGSRGHYEAFF. The CDR3 nucleotides are TGCGCCAGCAGCCAAGGAAGCAGGGGGCATTATGAAGCTTTCTTT.

This clonotype was detected many times. V and J are TRBV12-3 or TRBV12-4 and TRBJ2-3; 7 positions agree with TRBD2. J gave up 4 bases and V 4 bases, and 23 bases lay outside the gene matches. The CDR3 spans 20 residues. The CDR3 loop reads CASSYRRGLGGRDLPDTQYF. Here the CDR3 DNA reads TGTGCCAGCAGTTACAGACGAGGCCTGGGGGGGAGGGATTTACCAGATACGCAGTATTTT.

In its sample, this clonotype was seen many times. V gene TRBV20-1 combines with J gene TRBJ2-4, with D maybe TRBD1 (6 bases). Germline CDR1 and CDR2: DFQATT and SNEGSKA (reference sequence). The CDR3 loop spans 14 amino acids. The germline V and J ends were trimmed by 5 bases and 6 bases, with 17 bases remaining between them. CDR3 bases: TGCAGTGCTGGGTTACACTTAGGGGGAAACATTCAGTACTTC. Amino acids: CSAGLHLGGNIQYF.

This clonotype was counted many times. The chain recombines TRBV7-9 with TRBJ2-1; no reliable D call. The germline V gene encodes CDR1 SEHNR and CDR2 FQNEAQ (reference sequence). CDR3 length: 17 residues. Trimming removed 6 bases from V and 0 bases from J, with 18 bases in between. The CDR3 DNA reads TGTGCCAGCAGGGGGTTCTCGAGTCAACGCTCCTACAATGAGCAGTTCTTC. It yields the protein CASRGFSSQRSYNEQFF.

This clonotype was seen repeatedly, ten times or more. The J gene is TRBJ1-6, the V gene TRBV7-6; unclear D gene. Trimming shortened V by 1 base and J by 10 bases, and 11 bases separated the two germline ends. The CDR3 spans 14 residues. Per germline, CDR1 SGHVS and CDR2 FNYEAQ. The CDR3 DNA reads TGTGCCAGCAGCTTAGGGGAGGTGGAATCACCCCTCCACTTT. Protein: CASSLGEVESPLHF.

Ten or more counts support this clonotype. This chain connects TRBV21-1 to TRBJ2-3; the table names TRBD2, a call not compared with the DNA. TRBV21-1 is tagged as a pseudogene. The CDR3 covers 15 residues. CDR3 protein: CASSKSSVYTDTQYF. DNA for the CDR3: TGTGCCAGCAGCAAATCTAGCGTGTACACAGATACGCAGTATTTT.

The sample holds many counts of this clonotype. This chain uses TRBV6-2 or TRBV6-3 with TRBJ2-1, with unresolved D. This CDR3 is built from 15 residues. Germline CDR1 MNHEY, CDR2 SVGEGT. V lost 8 bases, J lost 3 bases, and 17 bases lay in between. CDR3 in DNA: TGTGCCAGCCGCGACCCCTTAGGAAACTACAATGAGCAGTTCTTC. Its translation is CASRDPLGNYNEQFF.

This clonotype was seen at least ten times. J is TRBJ2-1 and V is TRBV29-1; the match to TRBD1 covers 10 bases. CDR3 length: 14 amino acids. The trim removed 1 base at V and 9 bases at J, leaving 6 bases unmatched. Germline assignment: CDR1 SQVTM and CDR2 ANQGSEA. The CDR3 protein is CSVEGGTGAAEQFF. The CDR3 DNA reads TGCAGCGTTGAAGGGGGGACAGGGGCGGCTGAGCAGTTCTTC.

This clonotype showed up many times. The V gene is TRBV21-1, the J gene TRBJ2-1; the table's D call TRBD1 went unverified against the DNA. TRBV21-1 is an annotated pseudogene. The CDR3 is 18 amino acids. The CDR3 loop reads CASSKDLFRGSSYNEQFF. The CDR3, as DNA: TGTGCCAGCAGCAAAGATCTGTTTAGGGGAAGCTCCTACAATGAGCAGTTCTTC.